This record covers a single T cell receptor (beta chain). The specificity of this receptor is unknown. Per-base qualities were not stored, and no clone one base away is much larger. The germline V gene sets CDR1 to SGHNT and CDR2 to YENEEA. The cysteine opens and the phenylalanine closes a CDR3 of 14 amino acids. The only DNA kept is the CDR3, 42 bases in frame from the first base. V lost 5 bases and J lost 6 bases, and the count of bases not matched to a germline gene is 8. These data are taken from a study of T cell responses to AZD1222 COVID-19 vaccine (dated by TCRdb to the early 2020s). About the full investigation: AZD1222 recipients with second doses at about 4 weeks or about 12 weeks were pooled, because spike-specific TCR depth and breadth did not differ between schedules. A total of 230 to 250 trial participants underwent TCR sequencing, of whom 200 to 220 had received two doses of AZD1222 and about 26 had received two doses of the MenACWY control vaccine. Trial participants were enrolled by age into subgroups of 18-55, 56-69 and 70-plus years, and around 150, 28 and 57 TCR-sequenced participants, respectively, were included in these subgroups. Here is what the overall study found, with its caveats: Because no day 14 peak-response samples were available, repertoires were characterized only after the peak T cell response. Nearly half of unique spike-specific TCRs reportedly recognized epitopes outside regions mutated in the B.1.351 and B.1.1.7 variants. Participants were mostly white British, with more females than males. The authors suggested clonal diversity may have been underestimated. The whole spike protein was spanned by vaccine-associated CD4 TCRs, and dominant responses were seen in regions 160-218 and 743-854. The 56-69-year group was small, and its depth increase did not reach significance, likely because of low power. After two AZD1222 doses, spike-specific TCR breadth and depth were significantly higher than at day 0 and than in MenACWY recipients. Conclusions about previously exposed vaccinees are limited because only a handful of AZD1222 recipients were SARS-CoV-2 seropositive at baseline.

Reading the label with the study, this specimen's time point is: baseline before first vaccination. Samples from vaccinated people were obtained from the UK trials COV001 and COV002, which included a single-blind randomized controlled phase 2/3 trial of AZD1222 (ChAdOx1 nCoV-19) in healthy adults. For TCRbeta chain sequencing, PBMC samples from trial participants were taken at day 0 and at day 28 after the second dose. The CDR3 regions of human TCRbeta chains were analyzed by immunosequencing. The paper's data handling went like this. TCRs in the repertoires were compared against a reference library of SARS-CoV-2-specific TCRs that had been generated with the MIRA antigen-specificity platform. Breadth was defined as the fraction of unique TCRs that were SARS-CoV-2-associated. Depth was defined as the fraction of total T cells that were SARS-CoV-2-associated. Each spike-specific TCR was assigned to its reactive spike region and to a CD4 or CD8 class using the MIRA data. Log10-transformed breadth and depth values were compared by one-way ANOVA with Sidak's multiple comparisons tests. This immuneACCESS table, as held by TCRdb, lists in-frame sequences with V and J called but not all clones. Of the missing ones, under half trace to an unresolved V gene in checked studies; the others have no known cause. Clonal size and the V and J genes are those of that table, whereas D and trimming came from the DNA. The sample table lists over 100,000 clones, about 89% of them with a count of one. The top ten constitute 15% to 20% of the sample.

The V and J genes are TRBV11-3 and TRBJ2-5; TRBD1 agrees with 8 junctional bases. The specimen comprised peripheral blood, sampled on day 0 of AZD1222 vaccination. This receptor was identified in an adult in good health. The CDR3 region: CASSPRTGIKTQYF. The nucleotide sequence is TGTGCCAGCAGCCCCCGGACAGGGATTAAGACCCAGTACTTC.